This T cell receptor (beta chain) is from a study of cytomegalovirus exposure and HLA in healthy donors. On the study more broadly: The early release's HLA-typed donors yielded approximately 82 million unique TCRs.

Primers for the PCR totalled 60 Vbeta and 13 Jbeta. Profiling relied on immunoSEQ multiplex PCR, and the TCRdb table lists in-frame clones only, not all of them. The sample includes about 120,000 clones, roughly 14% of them seen just once. With 4 bases clipped from V and 4 bases from J, the junction kept 4 bases outside the gene matches. The CDR3 runs 14 residues. Germline values: CDR1 LGHNA, CDR2 YSLEER. The sample consisted of PBMCs. This chain links TRBV4-3 with TRBJ1-5; TRBD1 matches 7 bases. The clonotype comes from a woman aged 18-29 years in good health and CMV-seronegative. The CDR3 sequence is CASSPDRANQPQHF. For the CDR3, the DNA is TGCGCCAGCAGCCCCGACAGGGCAAATCAGCCCCAGCATTTT.